A selection of T cell receptor beta chains follows, all from one sample in a study of blood T cells in healthy people across ages. TCRdb independently ran MiXCR on the 5' RACE reads; one entry per CDR3 protein. The sample includes 1.5 million to 2 million distinct CDR3 sequences, about 31% seen only once; the top ten take over 9%. Sequencing was performed on blood. The receptor source for this set is a woman younger than 45 in good health. Each CDR3 is given with its conserved first and last residue. Fields, in order: V gene, CDR3 length, J gene, clone size, CDR3 protein. Clone size appears in some rows only: once, few, many, or a class for an expanded clone.

TRBV3-1	13	TRBJ2-1	few	CASSQVVVHEQFF
TRBV24-1	16	TRBJ2-3	.	CASPRADLTSTDTQYF
TRBV29-1	12	TRBJ1-1	.	CSVKMGYTEAFF
TRBV12-3/TRBV12-4	13	TRBJ2-5	.	CASSLLSRGEQYF
TRBV6-6	15	TRBJ1-1	.	CASSYTQGANTEAFF
TRBV7-3	15	TRBJ1-1	.	CASSLQGRGNSEAFF
TRBV4-2	15	TRBJ2-1	.	CASSVPGTSVNEQFF
TRBV6-1	18	TRBJ2-3	.	CASSPRRGGGATTDTQYF
TRBV28	17	TRBJ2-5	.	CASSLSDRRGVGETQYF
TRBV20-1	12	TRBJ2-3	.	CSGQRGLDTQYF
TRBV6-6	15	TRBJ2-7	few	CASSPNPGGGYEQYF
TRBV6-1	20	TRBJ1-5	many	CASSAQRQGNPSYSNQPQHF
TRBV7-7	15	TRBJ2-5	few	CASSLLGGPQETQYF
TRBV4-1	16	TRBJ1-6	.	CASSQGNRGGNSPLHF
TRBV2	16	.	.	CASSYLRGSGAYEQYF
TRBV6-1	15	TRBJ1-2	few	CASSQRGRLPYGYTF
TRBV28	15	TRBJ1-2	.	CASSLPRGLGYGYTF
TRBV12-5	16	TRBJ2-3	.	CASANGQIVSTDTQYF
TRBV9	15	TRBJ1-6	.	CASSPEGHYNSPLHF
TRBV29-1	11	TRBJ1-2	.	CSVWTNYGYTF
TRBV6-1	14	TRBJ2-5	.	CASSDGWGQETQYF
TRBV20-1	15	TRBJ2-5	.	CSASSGDYPAGTPYF
TRBV5-1	14	TRBJ1-2	.	CASSSAGAGYGYTF
TRBV7-9	16	TRBJ1-1	few	CASSPGQAWGDTEAFF
TRBV3-1	14	TRBJ1-4	few	CASSLHSDNEKLFF
TRBV5-1	15	TRBJ2-1	.	CASSFRTSGGDEQFF
TRBV28	17	TRBJ1-1	.	CASSWGYRVGGVTEAFF
TRBV12-3/TRBV12-4	18	TRBJ2-7	.	CASSPWGLAGVYSYEQYF
TRBV7-3	15	TRBJ2-3	.	CASSPRGGPEDTQYF
TRBV29-1	12	TRBJ1-2	.	CSGSKGDLGYTF
TRBV7-9	14	TRBJ1-2	.	CASSLGDSHYGYTF
TRBV9	16	TRBJ1-6	.	CASSVGSRGQDSPLHF
TRBV5-6	14	TRBJ2-5	once	CASSWGRAGETQYF
TRBV6-2/TRBV6-3	12	TRBJ2-4	.	CASESSKNIQYF
TRBV24-1	14	TRBJ1-5	.	CATSDSRSNQPQHF
TRBV5-1	13	TRBJ2-5	.	CASSYPGWDEQYF
TRBV7-2	12	TRBJ2-1	many	CARTSVYNEQFF
TRBV6-6	16	TRBJ2-5	few	CASSYPGLAGGETQYF
TRBV18	13	TRBJ1-5	.	CASSPDTKQPQHF
TRBV5-1	16	TRBJ1-1	.	CASSWGRGSSYTEAFF
TRBV29-1	12	TRBJ2-7	many	CSARLSRGEQYF
TRBV6-1	15	TRBJ1-6	few	CASRPRQEANSPLHF